The 9 T cell receptor beta chains below were found in one sample sequenced in a study of cytomegalovirus exposure and HLA in healthy donors. The PCR made use of 60 Vbeta and 13 Jbeta primers. Using immunoSEQ multiplex PCR, the repertoire was profiled, and TCRdb retains in-frame clones only, with some absent. The sample lists 75,000 to 100,000 clones, around 80% seen once, with under 5.5% in the top ten. Sequenced material: PBMCs. These receptors were obtained from a man aged 35 to 55 in good health and CMV-seropositive.

The chain recombines TRBV2 with TRBJ1-2; 7 bases fit TRBD1. V trimming: 7 bases; J trimming: 7 bases; junction bases outside the gene matches: 9. Germline V gene sequence: CDR1 SNHLY, CDR2 FYNNEI. CDR3 length: 13 residues. CDR3 sequence (DNA): TGTGCCAGCATCCCCCAGGGGGGATTTGGCTACACCTTC. It codes for CASIPQGGFGYTF.

This chain connects TRBV30 to TRBJ1-2, with 9 nucleotides matching TRBD1. Per the germline V gene, CDR1 is GTSNPN and CDR2 is SVGIG (reference sequence). The CDR3 loop spans 14 amino acids. J was trimmed by 8 bases and V by 4 bases; bases with no gene match: 11. The CDR3 DNA follows: TGTGCCTGGACCTTAAGGACAGGGGTTCACGGCTACACCTTC. This gives the protein CAWTLRTGVHGYTF.

The V gene is TRBV5-3, the J gene TRBJ2-1, with no clear D. TRBV5-3 is labeled an ORF, and its function is uncertain. The CDR3 is 13 residues long. V dropped 1 base and J dropped 5 bases, with 7 bases sitting between them. CDR3 in amino acids: CARSLMPDNEQFF. CDR3 sequence (DNA): TGTGCCAGAAGCTTGATGCCGGACAATGAGCAGTTCTTC.

The rearrangement uses TRBV7-3 and TRBJ2-3; 9 positions agree with TRBD1. The CDR3 totals 16 residues. V shed 0 bases, J shed 2 bases, and the junction held 3 bases outside the gene matches. The germline gives CDR1 SGHTA, CDR2 FQGTGA. The DNA for the CDR3 is TGTGCCAGCAGCTTAACCGGGACAGGGCCCACAGATACGCAGTATTTT. It yields the protein CASSLTGTGPTDTQYF. Complete variable domain (other parts from reference TRBV7-3 and TRBJ2-3): GAGVSQTPSNKVTEKGKYVELRCDPISGHTALYWYRQSLGQGPEFLIYFQGTGAADDSGLPNDRFFAVRPEGSVSTLKIQRTERGDSAVYLCASSLTGTGPTDTQYFGPGTRLTVL.

This rearrangement joins TRBV5-1 to TRBJ2-5; perhaps TRBD1 as D (5 bases). The V gene's germline CDR1 is SGHRS and CDR2 YFSETQ. The CDR3 spans 15 residues. V lost 0 bases to trimming and J lost 7 bases, with 16 bases between them. The CDR3 is CASSLELVGEGTQYF. The CDR3 DNA reads as TGCGCCAGCAGCTTGGAGTTAGTAGGGGAAGGGACCCAGTACTTC.

V usage is TRBV2 and J usage is TRBJ2-7; 8 positions agree with TRBD2. From germline, CDR1 is SNHLY and CDR2 FYNNEI. V lost 7 bases to trimming and J lost 6 bases; unmatched junction nucleotides: 8. The CDR3 has 13 amino acids. The DNA for the CDR3 is TGTGCCAGCAATACGGGAGGGCCCTCCGAGCAGTACTTC. Translation gives CASNTGGPSEQYF.

The sample holds one count of this clone. This sequence joins TRBV27 and TRBJ2-2; 7 positions agree with TRBD1. The CDR3 runs to 15 residues. The germline V gene encodes CDR1 MNHEY and CDR2 SMNVEV (reference sequence). V trimming: 6 bases; J trimming: 4 bases; junction bases outside the gene matches: 8. The CDR3 protein is CASSPRQGSTGELFF. CDR3 DNA: TGTGCCAGCAGCCCCAGACAGGGTTCCACCGGGGAGCTGTTTTTT.

This chain connects TRBV30 to TRBJ2-7; D gene ambiguous. The CDR3 runs 13 residues. The V end lost 2 bases, the J end lost 5 bases, and 13 bases lay between the germline ends. In germline, CDR1 is GTSNPN, CDR2 SVGIG (reference sequence). The CDR3 nucleotides are TGTGCCTGGAGTTGGCGGAGTAACGACGAGCAGTACTTC. Protein: CAWSWRSNDEQYF.

The chain employs TRBV4-2 and TRBJ2-5; no reliable D call. The ends were cut back, 0 bases at V and 11 bases at J, with 13 bases in the middle. Germline CDR1 LGHNA, CDR2 YNFKEQ. The CDR3 has 13 residues. CDR3 DNA sequence: TGTGCCAGCAGCCAAGACCGGTCCGCGGAGCAGTACTTC. As protein: CASSQDRSAEQYF.